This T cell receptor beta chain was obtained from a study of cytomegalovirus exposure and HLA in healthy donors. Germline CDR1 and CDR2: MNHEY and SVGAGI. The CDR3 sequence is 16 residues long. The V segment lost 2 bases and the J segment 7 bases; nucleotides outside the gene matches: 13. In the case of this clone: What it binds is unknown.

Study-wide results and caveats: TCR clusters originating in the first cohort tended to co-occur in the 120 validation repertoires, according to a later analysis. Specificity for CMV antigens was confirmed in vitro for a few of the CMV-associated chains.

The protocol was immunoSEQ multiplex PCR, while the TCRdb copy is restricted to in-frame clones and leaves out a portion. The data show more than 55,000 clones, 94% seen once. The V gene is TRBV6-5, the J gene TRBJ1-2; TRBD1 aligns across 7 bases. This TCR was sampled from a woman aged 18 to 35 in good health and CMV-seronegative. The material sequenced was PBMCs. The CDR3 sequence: CASSYAAGGVGGGYTF. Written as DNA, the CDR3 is TGTGCCAGCAGTTACGCGGCAGGGGGTGTTGGTGGTGGCTACACCTTC.